The 22 T cell receptor beta chains below all came from one sample that was sequenced in a study of beta chain features in type 1 diabetes (dated by TCRdb to 2016 to 2018). The library was made by the immunoSEQ multiplex PCR assay. All of the isolated RNA was reverse transcribed with the High Capacity cDNA Reverse Transcription Kit, so expressed TCRB transcripts were sequenced. Not all clones reach the TCRdb copy of this immuneACCESS table, which keeps in-frame sequences only. Checked studies attribute under half of the gap to unresolved V genes and leave the rest unexplained. The sample yields some 410,000 clones; roughly 10% were counted once. Less than 0.06% of the sample is taken by the ten largest. Material for sequencing was naive CD4+ T cells from blood. The cell subset or site label on this specimen signifies: true naive CD4+ T cells. Receptor source: a young woman in good health.

The chain is built from TRBV28 and TRBJ2-3, with D perhaps TRBD1 or TRBD2 (6 bases each). This CDR3 comprises 15 residues. Germline assignment: CDR1 MDHEN and CDR2 SYDVKM. Trimming removed 6 bases from V and 2 bases from J, with 15 bases in between. CDR3 bases: TGTGCCAGCAGCAGGGGACTTCTCTCCACAGATACGCAGTATTTT. Its protein is CASSRGLLSTDTQYF.

This clone has only a few counts. The rearrangement uses TRBV4-2 and TRBJ2-2; a possible D gene is TRBD2 (6 bases). CDR1 is LGHNA, CDR2 YNFKEQ, per germline. V was trimmed by 4 bases and J by 6 bases, leaving 12 bases between them. This CDR3 is 14 amino acids long. The CDR3 nucleotides are TGTGCCAGCAGCCCCTCGAGGGACTCCGGGGAGCTGTTTTTT. Residues: CASSPSRDSGELFF.

In DNA, the CDR3 is TGTGCCAGCAGGAGAAGGAGCGGGATATTTGGCGGGGAGCTGTTTTTT. It codes for CASRRRSGIFGGELFF. V usage is TRBV7-9 and J usage is TRBJ2-2; 7 nucleotides line up with TRBD2. The length of the CDR3 is 16 residues. The V gene's germline CDR1 is SEHNR and CDR2 FQNEAQ (reference sequence). The V gene end was trimmed by 6 bases and the J gene end by 7 bases; junction bases not matched to a gene: 14.

This clone was seen more than once but under ten times. Other DNA sequences in the same sample also yield this CDR3. This sequence joins TRBV18 and TRBJ2-5; D unclear. V dropped 2 bases and J dropped 2 bases, with 6 bases sitting between them. CDR3 length: 13 residues. The germline V gene encodes CDR1 KGHSH and CDR2 LQKENI. CDR3 sequence: CASSPGLQETQYF. Here the CDR3 DNA reads TGTGCCAGCTCACCAGGCCTGCAAGAGACCCAGTACTTC.

V and J are TRBV7-9 and TRBJ2-6; D not certain. The CDR3 contains 14 residues. V lost 4 bases and J 3 bases, leaving 7 bases between the germline ends. The germline gives CDR1 SEHNR, CDR2 FQNEAQ (reference sequence). CDR3 protein: CASSSLYGANVLTF. For the CDR3, the DNA is TGTGCCAGCAGCTCCCTATATGGGGCCAACGTCCTGACTTTC.

The gene calls are TRBV7-9 and TRBJ2-2; possible D gene TRBD1, 6 bases. With 3 bases removed from V and 2 bases from J, the gap between germline ends came to 13 bases. Germline V CDR1 and CDR2: SEHNR, FQNEAQ (reference sequence). The CDR3 extends over 16 amino acids. CDR3 bases: TGTGCCAGCAGCTTCCGGGGACACGATAACACCGGGGAGCTGTTTTTT. Protein product: CASSFRGHDNTGELFF.

This clone was seen a few times. The chain links TRBV5-1 to TRBJ2-3; D unresolved. Per the germline V gene, CDR1 is SGHRS and CDR2 is YFSETQ. The CDR3 is made up of 14 amino acids. V lost 0 bases, J lost 6 bases, and 11 bases lay in between. CDR3 residues: CASSLGVAGDTQYF. The CDR3 DNA reads as TGCGCCAGCAGCTTGGGAGTTGCTGGGGATACGCAGTATTTT. Based on the CDR3 plus reference TRBV5-1 and TRBJ2-3, the full variable domain is KAGVTQTPRYLIKTRGQQVTLSCSPISGHRSVSWYQQTPGQGLQFLFEYFSETQRNKGNFPGRFSGRQFSNSRSEMNVSTLELGDSALYLCASSLGVAGDTQYFGPGTRLTVL.

V is TRBV4-1 and J is TRBJ1-2, with 8 bases matching TRBD1. V gave up 0 bases and J gave up 5 bases; unmatched junction bases: 5. The CDR3 totals 15 residues. Germline loops: CDR1 MGHRA, CDR2 YSYEKL. The CDR3 DNA follows: TGCGCCAGCAGCCAAGAAAACAGGGGGAGGTATGGCTACACCTTC. Protein product: CASSQENRGRYGYTF.

This clone has more than one count but fewer than ten. The V gene is TRBV29-1, the J gene TRBJ1-4; TRBD1 agrees at 8 bases. Germline CDR1 SQVTM, CDR2 ANQGSEA. The CDR3 covers 13 residues. V trimming: 1 base; J trimming: 10 bases; junction bases outside the gene matches: 5. The CDR3 region has the DNA TGCAGCGTTGAAGGACAGGGGATGGCAAAACTGTTTTTT. The encoded protein is CSVEGQGMAKLFF.

This clone has only a few counts. The rearrangement joins TRBV7-8 to TRBJ1-3, with D possibly TRBD1 on 5 matching bases. Looked up from germline, CDR1 is SGHVS and CDR2 is FQNEAQ. This CDR3 is 16 amino acids long. Trimming left V 6 bases short and J 4 bases short, with 19 bases between. The CDR3 nucleotides are TGTGCCAGCAGTCCCCTTAGGGACCGCTGGGGAAACACCATATATTTT. Encoded protein: CASSPLRDRWGNTIYF.

The chain joins TRBV4-3 to TRBJ2-5; 8 positions match TRBD2. The CDR3 covers 17 residues. The J segment lost 5 bases and the V segment lost 0 bases, leaving 11 bases of the junction unmatched. CDR1 is LGHNA, CDR2 YSLEER, per germline. CDR3 protein: CASSQDSIAGPWETQYF. CDR3 nucleotides: TGCGCCAGCAGCCAAGATTCTATAGCGGGACCTTGGGAGACCCAGTACTTC.

V gene TRBV7-6 combines with J gene TRBJ2-7; D is perhaps TRBD1 or TRBD2 (5 bases each). Trimming cost V 3 bases and J 2 bases, with 14 bases left between them. Germline lookup yields CDR1 SGHVS and CDR2 FNYEAQ. There are 15 residues in the CDR3. The CDR3 nucleotides are TGTGCCAGCAGCTTCGGTGCTGGGGGACCCTACGAGCAGTACTTC. Translation gives CASSFGAGGPYEQYF.

This clone was seen ten or more times. The chain has TRBV13 and TRBJ2-3, with D hard to call. Germline V CDR1 and CDR2: PRHDT, FYEKMQ (reference sequence). V lost 8 bases and J 5 bases, leaving 14 bases between the germline ends. CDR3 length equals 13 residues. This chain's CDR3 is CASGRRPQDTQYF. In DNA, the CDR3 is TGTGCCAGCGGCAGACGGCCGCAAGATACGCAGTATTTT.

This clone came up a few times. The chain combines TRBV29-1 with TRBJ2-5; TRBD2 is a possible D gene (6 bases). CDR1 is SQVTM and CDR2 is ANQGSEA in the germline V gene. The CDR3 runs to 12 residues. V was cut by 4 bases and J by 5 bases, with 11 bases left in between. CDR3 residues: CSVGTIRETQYF. The CDR3 bases are TGCAGCGTTGGGACTATTCGGGAGACCCAGTACTTC.

This clone occurred a few times. CDR3 bases: TGTGCCAGCAGCTCTTTAGCGGGGGGATATCAAGAGACCCAGTACTTC. Translated, it gives CASSSLAGGYQETQYF. V is TRBV5-4 and J is TRBJ2-5, with 10 positions matching TRBD2. The trim removed 3 bases at V and 2 bases at J, leaving 7 bases unmatched. The CDR3 is 16 amino acids. The germline CDR1 and CDR2 sequences are SGHNT and YYREEE (reference sequence).

This clone was counted between two and nine times. This chain connects TRBV4-3 to TRBJ1-4; 9 positions agree with TRBD1. There are 16 residues in the CDR3. CDR1 LGHNA and CDR2 YSLEER come from the germline V gene. V gave up 3 bases and J gave up 7 bases; unmatched junction bases: 9. The CDR3 sequence: CASSQDTGTGSEKLFF. The CDR3 DNA reads as TGCGCCAGCAGCCAGGATACCGGGACAGGGTCTGAAAAACTGTTTTTT.

This clone was picked up a small number of times. This rearrangement joins TRBV29-1 to TRBJ1-1; possible D gene TRBD1, 6 bases. CDR1 SQVTM and CDR2 ANQGSEA come from the germline V gene. The CDR3 consists of 13 residues. Trimming removed 7 bases from V and 2 bases from J, with 14 bases in between. The CDR3 nucleotides read TGCAGCGCCGGGGGCAGCCTAAACACTGAAGCTTTCTTT. Translation: CSAGGSLNTEAFF.

The rearrangement links TRBV15 to TRBJ1-2; D is possibly TRBD1 (5 bases). Germline values: CDR1 LNHNV, CDR2 YYDKDF (reference sequence). This CDR3 contains 16 residues. V dropped 0 bases and J dropped 4 bases, with 15 bases sitting between them. The CDR3 here is CATSRDPEGSLYGYTF. The CDR3 coding sequence is TGTGCCACCAGCAGAGATCCCGAGGGGAGCCTCTATGGCTACACCTTC. Based on the CDR3 plus reference TRBV15 and TRBJ1-2, the full variable domain is DAMVIQNPRYQVTQFGKPVTLSCSQTLNHNVMYWYQQKSSQAPKLLFHYYDKDFNNEADTPDNFQSRRPNTSFCFLDIRSPGLGDTAMYLCATSRDPEGSLYGYTFGSGTRLTVV.

The sample holds a few counts of this clone. This chain connects TRBV4-3 to TRBJ1-5, with D hard to call. Germline assignment: CDR1 LGHNA and CDR2 YSLEER. CDR3 length equals 13 residues. V gave up 0 bases and J gave up 7 bases, with 7 bases separating them. This chain's CDR3 is CASSQDRGQPQHF. Written as DNA, the CDR3 is TGCGCCAGCAGCCAAGATCGGGGACAGCCCCAGCATTTT.

There are a few counts of this clone. The CDR3, as DNA: TGCGCCAGCAGCCCCGAGGCGGGCCACTATGGCTACACCTTC. It translates to CASSPEAGHYGYTF. V and J are TRBV5-1 and TRBJ1-2; the D is unclear. V was cut by 4 bases and J by 3 bases, with 13 bases left in between. CDR1 SGHRS and CDR2 YFSETQ come from the germline V gene. The CDR3 consists of 14 residues.

This chain joins TRBV20-1 and TRBJ1-2; D is unclear. V lost 2 bases and J 4 bases, leaving 5 bases between the germline ends. Germline loops: CDR1 DFQATT, CDR2 SNEGSKA (reference sequence). The CDR3 covers 11 residues. DNA of the CDR3: TGCAGTGCTAGACTTTCCTATGGCTACACCTTC. It translates to CSARLSYGYTF.

CDR3 in amino acids: CASSSDRTYEQYF. The CDR3 DNA sequence: TGTGCCAGCAGTTCTGACAGGACCTACGAGCAGTACTTC. The chain combines TRBV7-2 with TRBJ2-7; possible D gene TRBD1, 6 bases. Trimming left V 6 bases short and J 2 bases short, with 11 bases between. Germline lookup yields CDR1 SGHTA and CDR2 FQGNSA. CDR3 length: 13 residues.